One and the same sample provided the 29 T cell receptor beta chains below, sequenced in a study of CD8 T cells in ankylosing spondylitis. TCRdb re-called the 5' RACE reads through MiXCR, storing one row per CDR3 protein. The data show 84,000 or so distinct CDR3 sequences, around 25% seen once. The sequencing input was blood, either unsorted or a sorted T cell fraction (not recorded which). These receptors were taken from a male donor with ankylosing spondylitis or in good health (not recorded which).

The chain couples TRBV5-5 to TRBJ1-3, with no clear D. V was cut by 0 bases and J by 0 bases, with 7 bases left in between. CDR1 and CDR2 from the germline V gene are SGHKS and YYEKEE (reference sequence). CDR3 length equals 15 residues. The CDR3 DNA sequence: TGTGCCAGCAGCTTGGATGGGCTCTCTGGAAACACCATATATTTT. It yields the protein CASSLDGLSGNTIYF.

This clonotype was counted between two and nine times. DNA for the CDR3: TGTGCCAGCAGCTATCGGACAGGAGTCCTAGAGACCCAGTACTTC. Translating it yields CASSYRTGVLETQYF. The V call is TRBV5-6, the J call TRBJ2-5; TRBD1 matches 7 bases. V shed 3 bases and J 4 bases; nucleotides not matched to a gene: 9. Germline assignment: CDR1 SGHDT and CDR2 YYEEEE. The CDR3 is 15 residues long. Using reference TRBV5-6 and TRBJ2-5 for the parts outside the CDR3, the full variable domain is DAGVTQSPTHLIKTRGQQVTLRCSPKSGHDTVSWYQQALGQGPQFIFQYYEEEERQRGNFPDRFSGHQFPNYSSELNVNALLLGDSALYLCASSYRTGVLETQYFGPGTRLLVL.

This clonotype showed up just a few times. V gene TRBV6-5 combines with J gene TRBJ1-2, with D tentatively TRBD1 (6 bases). The germline V and J ends were trimmed by 3 bases and 8 bases, with 16 bases remaining between them. Per the germline V gene, CDR1 is MNHEY and CDR2 is SVGAGI. The CDR3 extends over 14 amino acids. CDR3 DNA: TGTGCCAGCAGTTATGGCAGGGGAATGTACGGCTACACCTTC. It translates to CASSYGRGMYGYTF.

The CDR3 here is CATSDYGTGDYGYTF. The CDR3 DNA sequence: TGTGCCACCAGTGATTACGGGACAGGGGACTATGGCTACACCTTC. The rearrangement uses TRBV24-1 and TRBJ1-2, with 10 positions matching TRBD1. The germline gives CDR1 KGHDR, CDR2 SFDVKD. The CDR3 runs to 15 residues. J gave up 3 bases and V 2 bases, and 2 bases lay outside the gene matches.

The V and J genes are TRBV9 and TRBJ2-7; a weak D match, TRBD2 (6 bases). Germline V gene lookup returns CDR1 SGDLS and CDR2 YYNGEE. The V gene lost 4 bases and the J gene lost 0 bases, with 17 bases spanning the gap. This CDR3 has 16 amino acids. For the CDR3, the DNA is TGTGCCAGCAGCCCCTCACTGGGGGGACCCTCCTACGAGCAGTACTTC. Encoded protein: CASSPSLGGPSYEQYF.

In its sample, this clonotype was seen a few times. V gene TRBV20-1 combines with J gene TRBJ1-5; 7 nucleotides match TRBD1. The germline gives CDR1 DFQATT, CDR2 SNEGSKA (reference sequence). V was clipped by 4 bases and J by 4 bases; unmatched bases: 4. This CDR3 has 13 residues. The chain's CDR3 is CSATGGANQPQHF. The DNA for the CDR3 is TGCAGTGCTACAGGGGGAGCAAATCAGCCCCAGCATTTT.

This clonotype was observed a handful of times. The chain carries TRBV20-1 and TRBJ2-2, with D hard to call. Looked up from germline, CDR1 is DFQATT and CDR2 is SNEGSKA (reference sequence). Trimming removed 1 base at V and 6 bases at J, with 6 bases between. This CDR3 contains 12 residues. The DNA for the CDR3 is TGCAGTGCTAGAGTCAGCCCCGGGGAGCTGTTTTTT. It translates to CSARVSPGELFF.

Only one count was recorded for this clonotype. The gene calls are TRBV7-2 and TRBJ1-5; D is ambiguous. The V end was cut by 8 bases, the J end by 5 bases, with 13 bases between. The CDR3 covers 13 residues. The germline V gene has CDR1 SGHTA and CDR2 FQGNSA. The CDR3 DNA follows: TGTGCCAGCTCTATTCAATCTTATCAGCCCCAGCATTTT. Translated: CASSIQSYQPQHF.

This clonotype was detected a few times. V is TRBV7-9 and J is TRBJ2-5; maybe TRBD2 (6 bases). Trimming pared 8 bases from V and 5 bases from J, leaving 12 bases between. The CDR3 has 12 amino acids. In germline, CDR1 is SEHNR, CDR2 FQNEAQ (reference sequence). Here the CDR3 DNA reads TGTGCCAGCCGTAGTCTAGCGGAGACCCAGTACTTC. Amino acids: CASRSLAETQYF. Based on the CDR3 plus reference TRBV7-9 and TRBJ2-5, the full variable domain is DTGVSQNPRHKITKRGQNVTFRCDPISEHNRLYWYRQTLGQGPEFLTYFQNEAQLEKSRLLSDRFSAERPKGSFSTLEIQRTEQGDSAMYLCASRSLAETQYFGPGTRLLVL.

This clonotype was picked up a small number of times. This chain uses TRBV5-1 with TRBJ2-1, with 7 bases matching TRBD2. This CDR3 comprises 15 residues. Germline loops: CDR1 SGHRS, CDR2 YFSETQ. The junction had 7 bases not matched to a gene; V was cut back by 2 bases and J by 5 bases. CDR3 in amino acids: CASSLRLADHNEQFF. The CDR3 DNA is TGCGCCAGCAGCTTAAGACTAGCTGACCACAATGAGCAGTTCTTC.

The chain links TRBV11-2 to TRBJ2-1; TRBD2 aligns across 13 bases. There are 15 residues in the CDR3. V shed 4 bases, J shed 14 bases, and the junction held 11 bases outside the gene matches. Germline CDR1 SGHAT, CDR2 FQNNGV. The chain's CDR3 is CASSYTGTSGEIKFF. The CDR3 coding sequence is TGTGCCAGCAGCTACACCGGGACTAGCGGGGAGATTAAGTTCTTC.

In its sample, this clonotype was seen a few times. The V gene is TRBV20-1, the J gene TRBJ2-4; no firm D call. This CDR3 is 13 amino acids long. The V end lost 6 bases, the J end lost 9 bases, and 18 bases lay between the germline ends. The germline V gene encodes CDR1 DFQATT and CDR2 SNEGSKA (reference sequence). CDR3 protein: CSAAEESVGIQYF. For the CDR3, the DNA is TGCAGTGCCGCGGAAGAAAGTGTGGGCATTCAGTACTTC.

The rearrangement joins TRBV6-1 to TRBJ2-7; 12 bases fit TRBD2. The length of the CDR3 is 16 residues. With 6 bases clipped from V and 3 bases from J, the junction kept 9 bases outside the gene matches. Germline V CDR1 and CDR2: MNHNS, SASEGT. The CDR3: CASRPIRTSGDYEQYF. In DNA form, the CDR3 reads TGTGCCAGCAGACCGATAAGGACTAGCGGGGACTACGAGCAGTACTTC.

This clonotype was picked up a small number of times. The V gene is TRBV7-8, the J gene TRBJ1-5, with D unclear. Trimming left V 5 bases short and J 0 bases short, with 14 bases between. The length of the CDR3 is 16 residues. Germline values: CDR1 SGHVS, CDR2 FQNEAQ. CDR3 loop: CASSLGRNPSNQPQHF. The CDR3 DNA follows: TGTGCCAGCAGCCTAGGACGGAACCCTAGCAATCAGCCCCAGCATTTT. Full variable domain (missing parts from reference TRBV7-8 and TRBJ1-5): GAGVSQSPRYKVAKRGQDVALRCDPISGHVSLFWYQQALGQGPEFLTYFQNEAQLDKSGLPSDRFFAERPEGSVSTLKIQRTQQEDSAVYLCASSLGRNPSNQPQHFGDGTRLSIL.

This sequence joins TRBV4-1 and TRBJ2-1; weak D call: TRBD1 (5 bases). CDR1 is MGHRA, CDR2 YSYEKL, per germline. This CDR3 is built from 16 residues. V gave up 2 bases and J gave up 6 bases, with 17 bases separating them. CDR3 amino acids: CASSQPQGLGRNEQFF. The CDR3 DNA reads as TGCGCCAGCAGCCAACCTCAGGGTTTGGGCCGCAATGAGCAGTTCTTC.

In this sample, this clonotype turned up many times. The chain links TRBV5-1 to TRBJ2-1, with TRBD2 matching 12 bases. The CDR3 contains 15 residues. The V gene end was trimmed by 4 bases and the J gene end by 6 bases; junction bases not matched to a gene: 5. Per germline, CDR1 SGHRS and CDR2 YFSETQ. This CDR3 is CASSVTSGRGNEQFF. CDR3 sequence (DNA): TGCGCCAGCAGCGTGACTAGCGGGAGAGGCAATGAGCAGTTCTTC.

This clonotype turned up a few times. The J gene is TRBJ2-5, the V gene TRBV4-1; no reliable D call. V lost 0 bases and J 6 bases, leaving 14 bases between the germline ends. The CDR3 loop spans 15 amino acids. Germline CDR1 and CDR2: MGHRA and YSYEKL. The CDR3 sequence: CASSQEIALEKTQYF. As DNA, the CDR3 is TGCGCCAGCAGCCAAGAAATCGCGCTAGAAAAGACCCAGTACTTC.

This clonotype came up a few times. The chain uses TRBV20-1 and TRBJ2-5, with TRBD1 as a possible D gene (7 bases). Trimming removed 3 bases from V and 4 bases from J, with 21 bases in between. The CDR3 sequence is 16 residues long. From germline, CDR1 is DFQATT and CDR2 SNEGSKA (reference sequence). The CDR3 region is CSASARYRGGGETQYF. CDR3 nucleotide sequence: TGCAGTGCTAGTGCCAGGTACAGGGGAGGTGGAGAGACCCAGTACTTC.

CDR3 sequence reads: CASSFPPQETQYF. The CDR3 bases are TGCGCCAGCAGCTTCCCCCCGCAAGAGACCCAGTACTTC. V and J are TRBV5-1 and TRBJ2-5; D unclear. Germline V gene data show CDR1 as SGHRS and CDR2 as YFSETQ. V was trimmed by 2 bases and J by 2 bases, leaving 7 bases between them. The CDR3 is 13 residues long.

This clonotype has just a few counts. The chain has TRBV7-6 and TRBJ2-2; D is unclear. This CDR3 has 16 residues. Trimming pared 5 bases from V and 2 bases from J, leaving 15 bases between. Germline values: CDR1 SGHVS, CDR2 FNYEAQ. CDR3 in DNA: TGTGCCAGCAGCCTACAGCCTCTTGGAAACACCGGGGAGCTGTTTTTT. Translating it yields CASSLQPLGNTGELFF.

This rearrangement joins TRBV12-3 or TRBV12-4 to TRBJ2-5; 10 nucleotides agree with TRBD2. V was pared by 5 bases and J by 4 bases, with 7 bases of the junction left unmatched. The CDR3 consists of 15 residues. The CDR3 region is CASSSSGGWGETQYF. The CDR3 DNA follows: TGTGCCAGCAGTAGTAGCGGGGGGTGGGGAGAGACCCAGTACTTC.

This chain uses TRBV12-3 or TRBV12-4 with TRBJ1-2; 9 positions match TRBD1. V gave up 6 bases and J gave up 8 bases; unmatched junction bases: 7. There are 13 residues in the CDR3. CDR3: CASSLDRGVGYTF. As DNA, the CDR3 is TGTGCCAGCAGCCTTGACAGGGGGGTCGGCTACACCTTC.

The J gene is TRBJ2-3, the V gene TRBV18, with 7 bases matching TRBD1. Germline trimming cut 4 bases from V and 6 bases from J; bases unmatched to any gene: 13. Germline V CDR1 and CDR2: KGHSH, LQKENI. The CDR3 is 16 amino acids. The CDR3 sequence: CASSQPDRPKSDTQYF. The CDR3, as DNA: TGTGCCAGCTCACAACCGGACAGGCCAAAATCGGATACGCAGTATTTT.

This clonotype has more than one count but fewer than ten. The gene calls are TRBV12-3 or TRBV12-4 and TRBJ1-1; D call uncertain. The length of the CDR3 is 13 residues. V was shortened by 2 bases and J by 1 base, with 5 bases between the two germline ends. This CDR3 reads CASSLHQNTEAFF. The CDR3 DNA reads TGTGCCAGCAGTTTACACCAGAACACTGAAGCTTTCTTT.

This clonotype was seen a handful of times. V usage is TRBV10-3 and J usage is TRBJ2-7, with a weak D call TRBD2 (5 bases). Germline loops: CDR1 ENHRY, CDR2 SYGVKD. The CDR3 sequence is 15 residues long. Trimming left V 2 bases short and J 0 bases short, with 11 bases between. The chain's CDR3 is CAISEPGRVSYEQYF. The CDR3 DNA follows: TGTGCCATCAGTGAGCCCGGGCGGGTCTCCTACGAGCAGTACTTC.

This clonotype was counted only a few times. The V and J genes are TRBV6-1 and TRBJ1-1; D gene unclear. In germline, CDR1 is MNHNS, CDR2 SASEGT. The CDR3 runs to 13 residues. V lost 8 bases and J 6 bases, leaving 16 bases between the germline ends. The CDR3 is CASLSSPLAEAFF. CDR3 in DNA: TGTGCCAGCCTCTCATCCCCCCTCGCTGAAGCTTTCTTT.

The table lists this clonotype with many counts. The chain combines TRBV5-1 with TRBJ2-2; TRBD2 aligns across 7 bases. J gave up 5 bases and V 6 bases, and 4 bases lay outside the gene matches. Germline CDR1 is SGHRS and CDR2 is YFSETQ. The CDR3 contains 13 residues. CDR3 nucleotide sequence: TGCGCCAGCAAGCGGGGAGGAACCGGGGAGCTGTTTTTT. It encodes CASKRGGTGELFF.

The rearrangement links TRBV5-1 to TRBJ2-5, with TRBD2 identical over 8 bases. Germline V gene lookup returns CDR1 SGHRS and CDR2 YFSETQ. CDR3 length: 15 residues. The V and J ends lost 0 bases and 2 bases, in that order; junction bases with no gene match: 3. CDR3 sequence: CASSLVLAAQETQYF. The DNA for the CDR3 is TGCGCCAGCAGCTTGGTACTAGCGGCTCAAGAGACCCAGTACTTC.

This clonotype came up many times. This chain links TRBV20-1 with TRBJ2-1; 8 bases fit TRBD2. The CDR3 extends over 14 amino acids. V lost 6 bases, J lost 7 bases, and 11 bases stayed unmatched. The V gene's germline CDR1 is DFQATT and CDR2 SNEGSKA (reference sequence). CDR3: CSARSAGGDNEQFF. In nucleotides, the CDR3 is TGCAGTGCCAGAAGCGCGGGAGGAGATAATGAGCAGTTCTTC.